This is a list of T cell receptor beta chains from one sample in a study of T cell responses to AZD1222 COVID-19 vaccine. Produced via immunoSEQ multiplex PCR; TCRdb's table is partial and in-frame only. The sample carries 140,000 to 150,000 clones, about 81% recorded once. Sequenced here: peripheral blood, sampled on day 0 of MenACWY control vaccination. These receptors all come from an adult in good health. Both conserved end residues are part of each CDR3. A D gene is named only where the DNA matches it firmly. Clone size is stated in some rows and not others, as once, few, many or a class when expanded.

>TRBD1|TRBV6-5|NA|TRBJ1-2
TGTGCCAGCAGGCCCCCGGGACAGGGTCGAGGCTACACCTTC
CASRPPGQGRGYTF
>NA|TRBV12-3/TRBV12-4|NA|TRBJ1-1
TGTGCCAGCACCTACGATGGGTACGCTGAAGCTTTCTTT
CASTYDGYAEAFF
>TRBD1|TRBV3-1/TRBV3-2|few|TRBJ2-2
TGTGCCAGCAGCCTACAGGGGTATAACACCGGGGAGCTGTTTTTT
CASSLQGYNTGELFF
>NA|TRBV9|NA|TRBJ2-6
TGTGCCAGCAGCGCCGATGATAGCAGACAGCCGATCTCTGGGGCCAACGTCCTGACTTTC
CASSADDSRQPISGANVLTF
>NA|TRBV9|NA|TRBJ1-4
TGTGCCAGCAGCTCTGAGAGGGCCTATGAAAAACTGTTTTTT
CASSSERAYEKLFF
>NA|TRBV18|few|TRBJ2-7
TGTGCCAGCTCACCACCGACAGGAGCCTACGAGCAGTACTTC
CASSPPTGAYEQYF
>NA|TRBV25-1|NA|TRBJ1-4
TGTGCCAGCAGTGCCCGGGGCGTACCTAATGAAAAACTGTTTTTT
CASSARGVPNEKLFF
>NA|TRBV7-3|few|TRBJ2-2
TGTGCCAGCAGCTCCACGGAGGGACGGAGCGGGGAGCTGTTTTTT
CASSSTEGRSGELFF
>TRBD2|TRBV5-1|NA|TRBJ2-3
TGCGCCAGCCGGGGACTAGCGGGTCCCCGCACAGATACGCAGTATTTT
CASRGLAGPRTDTQYF
>NA|TRBV20-1|NA|TRBJ1-5
TGCAGTGCTAGTCCTTCGGCAGGGGCCCGTGAGCCCCAGCATTTT
CSASPSAGAREPQHF
>NA|TRBV9|NA|TRBJ1-1
TGTGCCAGCAGCAACCGGGACAACAAAGTGAACACTGAAGCTTTCTTT
CASSNRDNKVNTEAFF
>NA|TRBV5-4|NA|TRBJ1-1
TGTGCCAGCAGCTTGCCAGCAGGGACCCCCACTGAAGCTTTCTTT
CASSLPAGTPTEAFF
>NA|TRBV13|NA|TRBJ1-2
TGTGCCAGCAGCTTACGACCCCAGTTTGCCCCCCCTCTTGGCTACACCTTC
CASSLRPQFAPPLGYTF
>NA|TRBV3-1/TRBV3-2|NA|TRBJ1-2
TGTGCCAGCAGCCAAGCGGCCAGGCTGGGGGGCTACACCTTC
CASSQAARLGGYTF
>NA|TRBV3-1/TRBV3-2|NA|TRBJ2-3
TGTGCCAGCAGCCAAGATAGTACTAGCACAGATACGCAGTATTTT
CASSQDSTSTDTQYF
>NA|TRBV7-3|NA|TRBJ2-2
TGTGCCATCCAAAAGGGAACCGGGGAGCTGTTTTTT
CAIQKGTGELFF
>NA|TRBV15|few|TRBJ1-4
TGTGCCACCAGCACCGGACAGCTTAATGAAAAACTGTTTTTT
CATSTGQLNEKLFF
>TRBD1|TRBV18|NA|TRBJ1-2
TGTGCCAGCTCACCGGACAGGGGGTATAAGAATGGCTACACCTTC
CASSPDRGYKNGYTF
>TRBD1|TRBV13|few|TRBJ2-3
TGTGCCAGCGGCTACGGGACAGGGGCTACAGATACGCAGTATTTT
CASGYGTGATDTQYF
>NA|TRBV18|NA|TRBJ2-1
TGTGCCAGCTCGCCAGACCGGGGCCAGTACAATGAGCAGTTCTTC
CASSPDRGQYNEQFF
>NA|TRBV19|NA|TRBJ2-5
TGTGCCAGTGGGTGGGGCGGGTTCGAGACCCAGTACTTC
CASGWGGFETQYF
>TRBD1|TRBV3-1/TRBV3-2|NA|TRBJ1-5
TGTGCCAGCAGTTCGACAGGGGGCGGACAGCCCCAGCATTTT
CASSSTGGGQPQHF
>TRBD1|TRBV5-1|NA|TRBJ2-3
TGCGCCAGCAGCCCCAACCCAGGGGGCGCGGTAAATACGCAGTATTTT
CASSPNPGGAVNTQYF
>NA|TRBV6-5|few|TRBJ1-5
TGTGCCAGCAGTTACACGGATCAGCCCCAGCATTTT
CASSYTDQPQHF
>TRBD2|TRBV5-1|NA|TRBJ2-1
TGCGCCAGCAGCTTTGGTAGCGGGGGGACGTACAATGAGCAGTTCTTC
CASSFGSGGTYNEQFF
>TRBD1|TRBV6-5|NA|TRBJ2-7
TGTGCCAGCAGTTACCGGACAGGGCGGACCTCCTACGAGCAGTACTTC
CASSYRTGRTSYEQYF
>NA|TRBV25-1|few|TRBJ1-3
TGTGCCAGCAGTGAATACGAGAGCTCTGGAAACACCATATATTTT
CASSEYESSGNTIYF
>NA|TRBV6-5|NA|TRBJ2-7
TGTGCCAGCAGTTACGGCAGGGTGATGGAGCAGTACTTC
CASSYGRVMEQYF
>NA|TRBV5-1|NA|TRBJ2-2
TGCGCCAGCACCTCCGGGACGGTGAACACCGGGGAGCTGTTTTTT
CASTSGTVNTGELFF
>TRBD1|TRBV13|NA|TRBJ1-1
TGTGCCAGCGGGACAGGCCTGTTTACTGAAGCTTTCTTT
CASGTGLFTEAFF
>NA|TRBV27|few|TRBJ2-1
TGTGCCAGCTCAGAGTTCGTCTACAATGAGCAGTTCTTC
CASSEFVYNEQFF
>NA|TRBV18|NA|TRBJ1-3
TGTGCCAGCTCACCCCTCAGGGACTTGAGCTCTGGAAACACCATATATTTT
CASSPLRDLSSGNTIYF
>TRBD1|TRBV20-1|few|TRBJ1-2
TGCAGTGCTAGTATGGGACAGACAGGGGGCAACTATGGCTACACCTTC
CSASMGQTGGNYGYTF
>NA|TRBV7-6|NA|TRBJ1-3
TGTGCCAGCAGCTCACAGGGACTCTCTGGAAACACCATATATTTT
CASSSQGLSGNTIYF
>NA|TRBV25-1|NA|TRBJ2-3
TGTGCCAGCAGTCTAGGGGGGCAGCGGGCAGATACGCAGTATTTT
CASSLGGQRADTQYF
>NA|TRBV9|NA|TRBJ2-3
TGTGCCAGCAGCCCCCAGAGTTCGGCAGATACGCAGTATTTT
CASSPQSSADTQYF
>NA|TRBV9|NA|TRBJ1-2
TGTGCCAGCAGCGTGGGGATGTCCCCAACCGAGGGGTATGGCTACACCTTC
CASSVGMSPTEGYGYTF
>NA|TRBV6-2/TRBV6-3|NA|TRBJ2-7
TGTGCCAGCAGTTACTTGCAGGGCGAGCAGTACTTC
CASSYLQGEQYF
>NA|TRBV5-6|NA|TRBJ1-2
TGTGCCAGCAGCGTGAACAGGGTAGGCGGCTACACCTTC
CASSVNRVGGYTF